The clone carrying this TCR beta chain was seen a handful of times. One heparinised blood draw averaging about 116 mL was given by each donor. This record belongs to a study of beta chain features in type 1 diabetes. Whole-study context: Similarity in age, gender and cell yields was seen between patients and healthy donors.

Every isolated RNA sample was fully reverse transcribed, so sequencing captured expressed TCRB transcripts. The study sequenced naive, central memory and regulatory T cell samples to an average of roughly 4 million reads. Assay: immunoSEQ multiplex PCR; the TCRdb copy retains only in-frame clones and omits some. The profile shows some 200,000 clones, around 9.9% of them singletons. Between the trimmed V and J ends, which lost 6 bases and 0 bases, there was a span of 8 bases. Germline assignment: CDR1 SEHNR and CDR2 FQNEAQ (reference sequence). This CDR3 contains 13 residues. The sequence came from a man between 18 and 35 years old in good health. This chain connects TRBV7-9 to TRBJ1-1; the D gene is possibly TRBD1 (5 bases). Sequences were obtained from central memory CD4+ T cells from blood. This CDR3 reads CASRWDLNTEAFF. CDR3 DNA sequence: TGTGCCAGCAGATGGGACTTGAACACTGAAGCTTTCTTT.